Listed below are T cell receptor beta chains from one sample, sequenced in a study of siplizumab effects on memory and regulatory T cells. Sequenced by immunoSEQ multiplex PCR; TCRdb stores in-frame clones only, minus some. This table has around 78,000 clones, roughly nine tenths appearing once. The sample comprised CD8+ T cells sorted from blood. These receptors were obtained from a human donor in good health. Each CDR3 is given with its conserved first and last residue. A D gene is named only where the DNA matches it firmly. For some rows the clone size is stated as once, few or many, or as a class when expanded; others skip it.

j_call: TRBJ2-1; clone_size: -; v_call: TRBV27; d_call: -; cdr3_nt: TGTGCCAGCAGTTTATCTGCAGGGACCTCCTACAATGAGCAGTTCTTC; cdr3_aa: CASSLSAGTSYNEQFF
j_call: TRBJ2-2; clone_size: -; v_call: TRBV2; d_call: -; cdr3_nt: TGTGCCAGCAGTGAAGCGCGTGGCTACACCGGGGAGCTGTTTTTT; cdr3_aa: CASSEARGYTGELFF
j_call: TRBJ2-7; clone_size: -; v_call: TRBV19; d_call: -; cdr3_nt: TGTGCCAGTAGTATAGGTCCGGCTCGGGAGCAGTACTTC; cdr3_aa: CASSIGPAREQYF
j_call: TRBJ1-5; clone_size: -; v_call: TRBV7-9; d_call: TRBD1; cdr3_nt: TGTGCCAGCAGCTTAGGGCCAGGGGGCGGAAGCAATCAGCCCCAGCATTTT; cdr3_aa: CASSLGPGGGSNQPQHF
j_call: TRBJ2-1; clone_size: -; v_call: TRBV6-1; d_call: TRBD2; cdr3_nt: TGTGCCAGCAGTATACTAGCGGGAGGGAACAATGAGCAGTTCTTC; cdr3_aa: CASSILAGGNNEQFF
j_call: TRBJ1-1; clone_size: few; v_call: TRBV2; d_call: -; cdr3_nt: TGTGCCAGCAGTGTTGACAGCCCTGAAGCTTTCTTT; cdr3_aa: CASSVDSPEAFF
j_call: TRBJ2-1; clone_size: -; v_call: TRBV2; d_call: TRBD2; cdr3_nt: TGTGCCGTCCTAGCGGGAGGTTCCAACTACAATGAGCAGTTCTTC; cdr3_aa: CAVLAGGSNYNEQFF
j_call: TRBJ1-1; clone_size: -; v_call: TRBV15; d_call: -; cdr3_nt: TGTGCCACCAGAAAGGGGACGACGGTTGAAGCTTTCTTT; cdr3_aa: CATRKGTTVEAFF
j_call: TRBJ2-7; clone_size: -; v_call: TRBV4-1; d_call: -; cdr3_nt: TGCGCCAGCAGCCAAGATAACTCGGGGCTCTACGAGCAGTACTTC; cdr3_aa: CASSQDNSGLYEQYF
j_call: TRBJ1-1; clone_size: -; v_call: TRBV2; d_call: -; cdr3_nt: TGTGCCAGCCCGGCAGGGGTTACGAACACTGAAGCTTTCTTT; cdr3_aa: CASPAGVTNTEAFF
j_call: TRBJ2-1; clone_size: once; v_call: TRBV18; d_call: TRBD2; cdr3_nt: TGTGCCAGCTCACCATCACTAGCGGGAGAGAGCGCCTACAATGAGCAGTTCTTC; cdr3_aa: CASSPSLAGESAYNEQFF
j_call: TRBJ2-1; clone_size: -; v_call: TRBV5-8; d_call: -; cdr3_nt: TGTGCCAGCCGCGGGGAGTCCTACAATGAGCAGTTCTTC; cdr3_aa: CASRGESYNEQFF
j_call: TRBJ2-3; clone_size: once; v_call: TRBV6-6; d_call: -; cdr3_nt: TGTGCCAGCAGTTTGACTGGTGGTAGCACAGATACGCAGTATTTT; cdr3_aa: CASSLTGGSTDTQYF
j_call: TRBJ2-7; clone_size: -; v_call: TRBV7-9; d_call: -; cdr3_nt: TGTGCCAGCAGCTTGGACTTATCCTACGAGCAGTACTTC; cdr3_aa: CASSLDLSYEQYF
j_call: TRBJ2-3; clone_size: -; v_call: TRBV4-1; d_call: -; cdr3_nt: TGCGCCAGCAGCCGAACCTACCCCCAGGGGCCAGATACGCAGTATTTT; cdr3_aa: CASSRTYPQGPDTQYF
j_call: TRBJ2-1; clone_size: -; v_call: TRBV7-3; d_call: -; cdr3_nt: TGTGCCAGCAGCTTAATACCCCAAGCGGGCGATGAGCAGTTCTTC; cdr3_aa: CASSLIPQAGDEQFF
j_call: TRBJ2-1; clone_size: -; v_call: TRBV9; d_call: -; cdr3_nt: TGTGCCAGCAGCGTAGCCGGAGTCGACCACAATGAGCAGTTCTTC; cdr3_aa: CASSVAGVDHNEQFF
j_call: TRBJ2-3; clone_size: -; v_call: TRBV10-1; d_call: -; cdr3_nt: TGCGCCAGCAGTTTCGGGCTCATGCCGCAGTATTTT; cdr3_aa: CASSFGLMPQYF
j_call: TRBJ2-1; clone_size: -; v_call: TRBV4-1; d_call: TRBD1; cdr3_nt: TGCGCCAGCAGCGGGGACAGGGGTAATGATGAGCAGTTCTTC; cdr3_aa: CASSGDRGNDEQFF
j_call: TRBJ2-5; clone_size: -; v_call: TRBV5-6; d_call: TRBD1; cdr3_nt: TGTGCCAGCAGCCTTCCCGGGACAGCCCAAGAGACCCAGTACTTC; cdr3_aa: CASSLPGTAQETQYF
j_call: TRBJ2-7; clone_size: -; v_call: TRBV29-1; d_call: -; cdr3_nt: TGCAGCGTTGGCAGCTACGAGCAGTACTTC; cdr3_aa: CSVGSYEQYF
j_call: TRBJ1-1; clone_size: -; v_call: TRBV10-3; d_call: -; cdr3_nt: TGTGCCATCAGTGACAGTGCATTTGAAGCTTTCTTT; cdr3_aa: CAISDSAFEAFF
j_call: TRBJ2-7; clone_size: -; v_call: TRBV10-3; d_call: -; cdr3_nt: TGTGCCGTCAACTCCATCGGAGGGCCCATAGACGAGCAGTACTTC; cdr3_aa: CAVNSIGGPIDEQYF
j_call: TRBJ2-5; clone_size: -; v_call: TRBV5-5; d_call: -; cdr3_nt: TGTGCCAGCAGCTTGGACGGCACCTGGAGGGAGACCCAGTACTTC; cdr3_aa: CASSLDGTWRETQYF
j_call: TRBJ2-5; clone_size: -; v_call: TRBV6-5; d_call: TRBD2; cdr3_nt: TGTGCCAGCAAAACTAGCGGGGGGGTCCAAGAGACCCAGTACTTC; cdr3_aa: CASKTSGGVQETQYF
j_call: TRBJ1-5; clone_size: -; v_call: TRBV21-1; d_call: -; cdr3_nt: TGTGCCAGCAGCAAAGGAGCACAGGGGGGTCAGCCCCAGCATTTT; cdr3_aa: CASSKGAQGGQPQHF
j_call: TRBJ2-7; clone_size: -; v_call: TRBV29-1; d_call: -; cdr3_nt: TGCAGCGTTGAAGGATTGGAGGGGGCGGGGGAATGGGAGCAGTACTTC; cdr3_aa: CSVEGLEGAGEWEQYF
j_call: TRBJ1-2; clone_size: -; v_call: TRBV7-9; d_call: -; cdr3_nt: TGTGCCAGCAGCTCACCCACAACCGGGAGCTTAGAAGGCTACACCTTC; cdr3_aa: CASSSPTTGSLEGYTF
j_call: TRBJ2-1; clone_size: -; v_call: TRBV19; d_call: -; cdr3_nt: TGTGCCAGTAGTATCCACCCGCGCCCCCCAAATGAGCAGTTCTTC; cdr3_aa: CASSIHPRPPNEQFF
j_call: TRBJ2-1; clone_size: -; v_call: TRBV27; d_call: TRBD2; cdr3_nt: TGTGCCAGCAATCCCCTGGGGGGGTACAATGAGCAGTTCTTC; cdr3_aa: CASNPLGGYNEQFF
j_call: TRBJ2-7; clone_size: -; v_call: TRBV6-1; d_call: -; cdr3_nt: TGTGCCAGCAGTGAAGGCCTTATAAGCTCCTACGAGCAGTACTTC; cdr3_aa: CASSEGLISSYEQYF
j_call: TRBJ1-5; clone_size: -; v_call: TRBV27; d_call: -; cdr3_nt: TGTGCCAGCAGTTTAATGGGGGCGGGTCAGCCCCAGCATTTT; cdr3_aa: CASSLMGAGQPQHF
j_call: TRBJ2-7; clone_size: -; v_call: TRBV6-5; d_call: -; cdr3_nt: TGTGCCAGCAGTTACTCGGGATACACCTACGAGCAGTACTTC; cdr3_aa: CASSYSGYTYEQYF
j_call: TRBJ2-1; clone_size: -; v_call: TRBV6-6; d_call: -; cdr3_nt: TGTGCCAGCAGTGTAGAGAGCTCCTACAATGAGCAGTTCTTC; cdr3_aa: CASSVESSYNEQFF
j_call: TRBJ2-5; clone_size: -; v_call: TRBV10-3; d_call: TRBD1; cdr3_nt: TGTGCCATCAACGACAGGGGTGTGTGGGGGGCCCAGTACTTC; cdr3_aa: CAINDRGVWGAQYF
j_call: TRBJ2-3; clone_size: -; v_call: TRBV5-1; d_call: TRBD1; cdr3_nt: TGCGCCAGCAGCTCCGGGACAGGGGGTATAGATACGCAGTATTTT; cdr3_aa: CASSSGTGGIDTQYF
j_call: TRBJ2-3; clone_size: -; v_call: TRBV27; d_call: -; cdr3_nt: TGTGCCAGCAGTTTGGCGGGACTCACAGATACACAGTATTTT; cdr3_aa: CASSLAGLTDTQYF
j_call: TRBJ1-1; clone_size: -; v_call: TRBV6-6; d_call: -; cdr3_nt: TGTGCCAGCAGGTGGGGGTCCACCGACACTGAAGCTTTCTTT; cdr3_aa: CASRWGSTDTEAFF
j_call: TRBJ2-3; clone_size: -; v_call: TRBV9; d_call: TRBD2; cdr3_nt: TGTGCCAGCACAAGAGCGGGAGATGGTACAGATACGCAGTATTTT; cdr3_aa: CASTRAGDGTDTQYF
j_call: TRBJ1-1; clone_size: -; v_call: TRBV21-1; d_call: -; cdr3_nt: TGTGCCAGCAGCACGCCCTCTCCCGAGTGGGGGACTGAAGCTTTCTTT; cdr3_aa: CASSTPSPEWGTEAFF
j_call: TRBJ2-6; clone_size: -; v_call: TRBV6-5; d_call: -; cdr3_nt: TGTGCCAGCAGTAAGGGCTCTGGGGCCAACGTCCTGACTTTC; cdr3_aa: CASSKGSGANVLTF
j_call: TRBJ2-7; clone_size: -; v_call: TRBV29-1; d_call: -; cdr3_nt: TGCAGCGTTGAGGGACAAAACGGATACGAGCAGTACTTC; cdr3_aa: CSVEGQNGYEQYF
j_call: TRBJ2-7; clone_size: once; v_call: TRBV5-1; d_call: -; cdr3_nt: TGCGCCAGCAGCTTGCGAGACGGGAGCTCCTACGAGCAGTACTTC; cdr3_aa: CASSLRDGSSYEQYF
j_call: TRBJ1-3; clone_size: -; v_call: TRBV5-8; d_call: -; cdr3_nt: TGTGCCAGCAGCTTGGTCGGGCAGCTCTCTGGAAACACCATATATTTT; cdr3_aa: CASSLVGQLSGNTIYF
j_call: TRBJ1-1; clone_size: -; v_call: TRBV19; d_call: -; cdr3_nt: TGTGCCAGTAGTATATGGGGTCTCTCGGGCACTGAAGCTTTCTTT; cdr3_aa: CASSIWGLSGTEAFF
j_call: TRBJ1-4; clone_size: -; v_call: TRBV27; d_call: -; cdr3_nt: TGTGCCAGCAGTTTTGTGGCAACTAATGAAAAACTGTTTTTT; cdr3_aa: CASSFVATNEKLFF
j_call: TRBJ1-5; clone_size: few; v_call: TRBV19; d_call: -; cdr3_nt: TGTGCCAGTAGTTGGGGGGGATACGGCAATCAGCCCCAGCATTTT; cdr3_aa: CASSWGGYGNQPQHF
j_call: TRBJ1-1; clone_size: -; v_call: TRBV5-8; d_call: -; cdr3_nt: TGTGCCAGCAGCTTGGAGCTTAGGGGTGAAGCTTTCTTT; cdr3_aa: CASSLELRGEAFF
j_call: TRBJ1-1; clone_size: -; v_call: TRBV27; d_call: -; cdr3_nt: TGTGCCAGCAGTTTATCGTTCGGACAGACTGAAGCTTTCTTT; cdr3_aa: CASSLSFGQTEAFF
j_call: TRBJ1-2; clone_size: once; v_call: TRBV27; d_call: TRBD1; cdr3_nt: TGTGCCAGCAGTTTAGCTTTTGACAGGGGCTTCTATGGCTACACCTTC; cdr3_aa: CASSLAFDRGFYGYTF
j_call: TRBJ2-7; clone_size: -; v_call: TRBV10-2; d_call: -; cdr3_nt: TGCGCCAGCAGTTTTCAGGGTTCCTACGAGCAGTACTTC; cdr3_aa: CASSFQGSYEQYF
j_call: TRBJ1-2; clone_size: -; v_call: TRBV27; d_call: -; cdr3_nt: TGTGCCAGCAGTTTGGGTTCTAACTATGGCTACACCTTC; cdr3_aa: CASSLGSNYGYTF
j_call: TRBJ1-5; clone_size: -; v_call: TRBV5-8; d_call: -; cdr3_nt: TGTGCCAGCAGCCTAGTGGGCGCCATGTCCAATCAGCCCCAGCATTTT; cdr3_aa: CASSLVGAMSNQPQHF
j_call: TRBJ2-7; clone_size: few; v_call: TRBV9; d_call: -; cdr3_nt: TGTGCCAGCAGCCCCGGGACGGTGGCCTACGAGCAGTACTTC; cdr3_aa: CASSPGTVAYEQYF
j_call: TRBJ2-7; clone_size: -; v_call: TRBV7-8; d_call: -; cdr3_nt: TGTGCCAGCAGCTTAGTCGGGAGCTCCTACGAGCAGTACTTC; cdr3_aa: CASSLVGSSYEQYF